Below, 29 T cell receptor beta chains from the same sample are listed, as sequenced in a study of Ad26.COV2.S vaccination and SARS-CoV-2 variants. Libraries were prepared by immunoSEQ multiplex PCR; TCRdb keeps only in-frame clonotypes and omits some of them. The sample includes 85,000 to 95,000 clones, less than 85% of them seen just once. The sequenced sample was peripheral blood, obtained after recovery from COVID-19. These receptors were collected from a human donor who had recovered from COVID-19.

The gene calls are TRBV28 and TRBJ2-3; the match to TRBD2 covers 13 bases. Germline V CDR1 and CDR2: MDHEN, SYDVKM. The CDR3 runs 17 residues. V trimming: 3 bases; J trimming: 2 bases; junction bases outside the gene matches: 5. The chain's CDR3 is CASSLATSGRATDTQYF. The CDR3 DNA reads TGTGCCAGCAGTTTGGCAACTAGCGGGAGGGCCACAGATACGCAGTATTTT.

V and J are TRBV29-1 and TRBJ2-1; 10 bases agree with TRBD2. The CDR3 covers 13 residues. CDR1 and CDR2 from the germline V gene are SQVTM and ANQGSEA. The V gene end was trimmed by 3 bases and the J gene end by 8 bases; junction bases not matched to a gene: 4. The CDR3 is CSVDSSGSYEQFF. The CDR3 DNA reads as TGCAGCGTTGATTCTAGCGGGAGTTATGAGCAGTTCTTC.

This chain uses TRBV12-3 or TRBV12-4 with TRBJ2-7, with D possibly matching TRBD1 (6 bases). The CDR3 has 13 amino acids. V was pared by 3 bases and J by 1 base, with 7 bases between. The CDR3 protein is CASSFGTSYEQYF. CDR3 bases: TGTGCCAGCAGTTTCGGGACATCCTACGAGCAGTACTTC.

About this clone itself: Other DNA sequences from this sample encode an identical CDR3 as well. This chain uses TRBV18 with TRBJ2-3; unclear D gene. V lost 2 bases, J lost 2 bases, and 8 bases lay in between. CDR1 and CDR2 from the germline V gene are KGHSH and LQKENI. The CDR3 runs to 14 residues. The CDR3 nucleotides are TGTGCCAGCTCACCAACTGGCATCACAGATACGCAGTATTTT. Protein product: CASSPTGITDTQYF.

V usage is TRBV3-1 (or the pseudogene TRBV3-2) and J usage is TRBJ2-7, with 15 nucleotides matching TRBD2. CDR3 length equals 16 residues. V lost 5 bases to trimming and J lost 5 bases; unmatched junction nucleotides: 7. Per the germline V gene, CDR1 is LGHDT and CDR2 is YNNKEL (reference sequence). In nucleotides, the CDR3 is TGTGCCAGCAGCTCTGGGACTAGCGGGAGGTTCGACGAGCAGTACTTC. Its translation: CASSSGTSGRFDEQYF.

J is TRBJ2-7 and V is TRBV23-1; D might be TRBD1 (5 bases). TRBV23-1 is reported as an ORF; its role is uncertain. V gave up 3 bases and J gave up 0 bases, with 12 bases separating them. The CDR3 is 15 amino acids. The CDR3, as DNA: TGCGCCAGCAGTCATACGGCTAGGGGCTCCTACGAGCAGTACTTC. Translating gives CASSHTARGSYEQYF.

The gene calls are TRBV6-5 and TRBJ2-3; 7 bases fit TRBD2. V shed 5 bases, J shed 8 bases, and the junction held 7 bases outside the gene matches. CDR3 length: 13 amino acids. CDR1 MNHEY and CDR2 SVGAGI come from the germline V gene. CDR3 sequence reads: CASSPKRDGTQYF. For the CDR3, the DNA is TGTGCCAGCAGTCCAAAGCGGGACGGTACGCAGTATTTT.

The CDR3 spells CASSILPSGSYEQYF. The CDR3 DNA reads TGTGCCAGTAGTATTTTGCCTAGCGGGAGCTACGAGCAGTACTTC. The rearrangement joins TRBV19 to TRBJ2-7; 10 bases map to TRBD2. V dropped 3 bases and J dropped 3; count of bases not matched to a gene: 5. Germline V CDR1 and CDR2: LNHDA, SQIVND (reference sequence). The CDR3 has 15 residues.

This clone was detected once. The rearrangement joins TRBV28 to TRBJ1-1; 11 nucleotides align to TRBD1. Germline lookup yields CDR1 MDHEN and CDR2 SYDVKM. The CDR3 has 16 amino acids. V lost 6 bases and J lost 1; bases outside the gene matches: 7. CDR3 sequence (DNA): TGTGCCAGCAGGGACAGGGGGCGCGGGCGGAACACTGAAGCTTTCTTT. Translating it yields CASRDRGRGRNTEAFF.

This clone came up a few times. The chain links TRBV2 to TRBJ2-7, with D perhaps matching TRBD1 (6 bases). This CDR3 comprises 13 residues. V dropped 6 bases and J dropped 1 base, with 10 bases sitting between them. Germline assignment: CDR1 SNHLY and CDR2 FYNNEI. CDR3 nucleotides: TGTGCCAGCAGGGCCACAGGGTCCTACGAGCAGTACTTC. Its protein product is CASRATGSYEQYF. Using reference TRBV2 and TRBJ2-7 for the parts outside the CDR3, the full variable domain is EPEVTQTPSHQVTQMGQEVILRCVPISNHLYFYWYRQILGQKVEFLVSFYNNEISEKSEIFDDQFSVERPDGSNFTLKIRSTKLEDSAMYFCASRATGSYEQYFGPGTRLTVT.

CDR3 DNA sequence: TGTGCCATCAGTGAACCGCTGGGACGGGGCACCGGGGAGCTGTTTTTT. Encoded protein: CAISEPLGRGTGELFF. The rearrangement joins TRBV10-3 to TRBJ2-2; D is tentatively TRBD1 or TRBD2 (5 bases each). The CDR3 covers 16 residues. Between the trimmed V and J ends, which lost 3 bases and 4 bases, there was a span of 15 bases. Germline loops: CDR1 ENHRY, CDR2 SYGVKD.

This chain joins TRBV24-1 and TRBJ2-6, with 7 bases lining up with TRBD1. V lost 9 bases to trimming and J lost 2 bases; unmatched junction nucleotides: 6. Per the germline V gene, CDR1 is KGHDR and CDR2 is SFDVKD. The CDR3 contains 15 residues. In nucleotides, the CDR3 is TGTGCCACCGGAGGACAGGTGGCTGGGGCCAACGTCCTGACTTTC. Translated, it gives CATGGQVAGANVLTF.

The count of this clone is one. This chain joins TRBV9 and TRBJ2-5; TRBD2 aligns across 7 bases. From germline, CDR1 is SGDLS and CDR2 YYNGEE. V lost 3 bases and J lost 5; bases outside the gene matches: 7. This CDR3 has 14 amino acids. The CDR3: CASSARDYSETQYF. For the CDR3, the DNA is TGTGCCAGCAGCGCCCGGGACTACAGCGAGACCCAGTACTTC.

The V call is TRBV6-6, the J call TRBJ2-1; 12 positions match TRBD2. The length of the CDR3 is 16 residues. V gave up 7 bases and J gave up 7 bases; unmatched junction bases: 11. Germline CDR1 MNHNY, CDR2 SVGAGI (reference sequence). CDR3 loop: CASTSPSGRGSNEQFF. CDR3 in DNA: TGTGCCAGCACCTCGCCTAGCGGGAGGGGTTCTAATGAGCAGTTCTTC.

This sequence joins TRBV14 and TRBJ1-1; TRBD1 aligns across 8 bases. This CDR3 has 15 amino acids. Trimming removed 6 bases from V and 4 bases from J; junction bases left unmatched: 10. CDR1 and CDR2 from the germline V gene are SGHDN and FVKESK. In nucleotides, the CDR3 is TGTGCCAGCAGAAGACCGGGACAGGCCCCCACTGAAGCTTTCTTT. It is translated as CASRRPGQAPTEAFF.

The chain combines TRBV9 with TRBJ2-5; 7 nucleotides match TRBD1. J lost 4 bases, V lost 3 bases, and 6 bases had no gene match. This CDR3 has 14 residues. Germline CDR1 is SGDLS and CDR2 is YYNGEE. In DNA, the CDR3 is TGTGCCAGCAGCGAATCAGGGGGATCAGAGACCCAGTACTTC. This translates into CASSESGGSETQYF.

The DNA of the CDR3 is TGTGCCAGCAGCCCCGCGTTAGGGGAGGGCCCCTATGAGCAGTTCTTC. Its protein product is CASSPALGEGPYEQFF. J is TRBJ2-1 and V is TRBV7-9, with TRBD2 matching over 7 bases. CDR1 is SEHNR and CDR2 is FQNEAQ in the germline V gene (reference sequence). The CDR3 sequence is 16 residues long. V lost 5 bases and J lost 8; bases outside the gene matches: 15.

The V call is TRBV6-6, the J call TRBJ2-7; 9 nucleotides align to TRBD1. The length of the CDR3 is 19 residues. Germline V gene data show CDR1 as MNHNY and CDR2 as SVGAGI (reference sequence). Unmatched junction bases numbered 22, after V lost 5 bases and J lost 5 bases. Here the CDR3 DNA reads TGTGCCAGCAGTCTAACACACCATTCCGGGACAGGGAATGTCAACGAGCAGTACTTC. This encodes CASSLTHHSGTGNVNEQYF.

This clone was recorded only once. The same CDR3 also results from other DNA sequences found in this sample. The chain carries TRBV24-1 and TRBJ2-3; D not resolved. The CDR3 totals 11 residues. Germline assignment: CDR1 KGHDR and CDR2 SFDVKD. The V end lost 7 bases, the J end lost 6 bases, and 7 bases lay between the germline ends. The CDR3 region is CATSQSDTQYF. The CDR3 region has the DNA TGTGCCACCAGCCAATCGGATACGCAGTATTTT.

The chain uses TRBV7-9 and TRBJ1-2; 9 positions match TRBD1. The V and J ends lost 1 base and 7 bases, in that order; junction bases with no gene match: 7. This CDR3 contains 15 residues. Germline CDR1 reads SEHNR; CDR2 reads FQNEAQ (reference sequence). CDR3 region: CASSLGTGVSGGYTF. The DNA for the CDR3 is TGTGCCAGCAGCTTAGGGACAGGGGTTTCGGGTGGCTACACCTTC.

V and J are TRBV6-6 and TRBJ1-5; TRBD1 is a possible D gene (6 bases). Trimming removed 3 bases from V and 4 bases from J, with 16 bases in between. This CDR3 spans 16 amino acids. Germline CDR1 reads MNHNY; CDR2 reads SVGAGI (reference sequence). The CDR3 spells CASSYPGAFFNQPQHF. The CDR3 nucleotides are TGTGCCAGCAGTTATCCAGGGGCGTTTTTTAATCAGCCCCAGCATTTT.

This clone was seen just once. The rearrangement uses TRBV28 and TRBJ1-1, with TRBD1 matching 8 bases. Germline CDR1 and CDR2: MDHEN and SYDVKM. V gave up 6 bases and J gave up 2 bases; unmatched junction bases: 5. The CDR3 runs 14 residues. The CDR3 loop is CASSLGQENTEAFF. The CDR3 DNA reads TGTGCCAGCAGCCTGGGACAGGAAAACACTGAAGCTTTCTTT.

The rearrangement uses TRBV9 and TRBJ1-1; unclear D gene. Germline loops: CDR1 SGDLS, CDR2 YYNGEE. The CDR3 length is 15 residues. V dropped 2 bases and J dropped 6 bases, with 17 bases sitting between them. CDR3 protein: CASSVITGERPEAFF. CDR3 nucleotides: TGTGCCAGCAGCGTCATCACTGGGGAGAGACCTGAAGCTTTCTTT.

This rearrangement joins TRBV7-9 to TRBJ2-7; D is undetermined. Germline loops: CDR1 SEHNR, CDR2 FQNEAQ (reference sequence). Between the trimmed V and J ends, which lost 0 bases and 5 bases, there was a span of 17 bases. CDR3 size: 16 residues. The CDR3 sequence: CASSLASGLRWHEQYF. In DNA, the CDR3 is TGTGCCAGCAGCTTAGCGTCGGGTCTGAGATGGCACGAGCAGTACTTC.

The chain has TRBV1 and TRBJ2-3; the D segment call TRBD2 is taken from the table without a DNA check. TRBV1 is described as a pseudogene. The CDR3 sequence is 23 residues long. In nucleotides, the CDR3 is TGCACCAGCAGCTTACAGGGCGAACTAGCGGGAGGGCCCTCTAATACGTCCACAGATACGCAGTATTTT. As protein: CTSSLQGELAGGPSNTSTDTQYF.

This chain joins TRBV27 and TRBJ2-2; D ambiguous. Trimming removed 0 bases from V and 3 bases from J, with 8 bases in between. The germline V gene has CDR1 MNHEY and CDR2 SMNVEV (reference sequence). CDR3 size: 15 residues. CDR3 in amino acids: CASSLSAVYTGELFF. In DNA form, the CDR3 reads TGTGCCAGCAGTTTATCGGCAGTTTACACCGGGGAGCTGTTTTTT.

J is TRBJ1-1 and V is TRBV18; weak D call: TRBD1 (5 bases). Germline V gene data show CDR1 as KGHSH and CDR2 as LQKENI. The CDR3 spans 15 residues. The V and J ends lost 4 bases and 1 base respectively, with 13 bases between them. The chain's CDR3 is CASSHLDSKNTEAFF. The CDR3 region has the DNA TGTGCCAGCTCACACCTAGACAGCAAGAACACTGAAGCTTTCTTT. The whole variable domain, filled in from reference TRBV18 and TRBJ1-1, reads NAGVMQNPRHLVRRRGQEARLRCSPMKGHSHVYWYRQLPEEGLKFMVYLQKENIIDESGMPKERFSAEFPKEGPSILRIQQVVRGDSAAYFCASSHLDSKNTEAFFGQGTRLTVV.

The CDR3, as DNA: TGCGCCAGCAGCCTTGGTAGCGGGAGAGGAGGCTACGAGCAGTACTTC. Amino acid sequence: CASSLGSGRGGYEQYF. The chain combines TRBV4-3 with TRBJ2-7, with 9 nucleotides matching TRBD2. Germline V lookup: CDR1 LGHNA, CDR2 YSLEER. This CDR3 region has 16 residues. Unmatched junction bases numbered 10, after V lost 4 bases and J lost 3 bases.

The chain recombines TRBV5-5 with TRBJ1-1; the D gene is possibly TRBD1 (5 bases). CDR3 length equals 14 residues. Trimming removed 4 bases at V and 2 bases at J, with 12 bases between. Germline V gene data show CDR1 as SGHKS and CDR2 as YYEKEE (reference sequence). The DNA for the CDR3 is TGTGCCAGCAGCCCGCTGACAGACAACACTGAAGCTTTCTTT. It codes for CASSPLTDNTEAFF.